This T cell receptor (beta chain) was identified in a study of CD8+ T cells in alopecia areata. Study results and caveats: Resident alphabeta T-cell populations of normal skin are likewise subject to sequencing in scalp samples.

Trimming removed 2 bases from V and 5 bases from J; junction bases left unmatched: 6. The CDR3 has 15 amino acids. Germline V CDR1 and CDR2: SQVTM, ANQGSEA. With regard to this clone: Its specificity is unknown.

Reverse transcribed after extraction, RNA yielded cDNA as the sequencing template. Method: immunoSEQ multiplex PCR; TCRdb's copy keeps in-frame clones and lacks some. Of roughly 250,000 clones in the sample, 65% to 70% were seen once. Punch biopsies of lesional scalp, plus peripheral blood, were taken from alopecia areata patients. The sequence was obtained from a human donor with alopecia areata. This specimen was CD4+ T cells sorted from blood, taken at week 0. The chain links TRBV29-1 to TRBJ2-2, with TRBD1 matching over 9 bases. CDR3 coding DNA: TGCAGCGTTGAACCGGGACAGGGAACTACCGGGGAGCTGTTTTTT. Translating gives CSVEPGQGTTGELFF.